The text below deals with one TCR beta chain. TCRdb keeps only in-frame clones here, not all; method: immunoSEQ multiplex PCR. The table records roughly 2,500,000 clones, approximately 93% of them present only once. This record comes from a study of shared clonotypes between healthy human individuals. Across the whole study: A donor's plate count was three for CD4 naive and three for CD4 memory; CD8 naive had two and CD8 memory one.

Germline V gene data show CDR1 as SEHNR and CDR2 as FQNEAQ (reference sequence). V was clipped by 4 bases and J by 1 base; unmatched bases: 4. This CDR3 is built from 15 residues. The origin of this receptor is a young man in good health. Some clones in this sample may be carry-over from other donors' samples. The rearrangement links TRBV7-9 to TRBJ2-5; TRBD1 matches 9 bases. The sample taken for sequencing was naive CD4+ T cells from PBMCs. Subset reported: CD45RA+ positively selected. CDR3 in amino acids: CASSSPGQGQETQYF. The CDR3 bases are TGTGCCAGCAGCTCCCCGGGACAGGGCCAAGAGACCCAGTACTTC.